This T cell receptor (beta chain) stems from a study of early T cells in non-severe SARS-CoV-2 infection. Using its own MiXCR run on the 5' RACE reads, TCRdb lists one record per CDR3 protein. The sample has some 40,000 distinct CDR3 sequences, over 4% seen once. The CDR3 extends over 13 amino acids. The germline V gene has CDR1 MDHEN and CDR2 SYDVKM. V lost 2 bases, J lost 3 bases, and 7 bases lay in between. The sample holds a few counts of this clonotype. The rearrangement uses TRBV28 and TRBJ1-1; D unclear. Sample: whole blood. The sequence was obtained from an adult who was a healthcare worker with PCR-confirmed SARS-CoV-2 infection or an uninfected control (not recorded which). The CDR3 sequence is CASSLRRDTEAFF. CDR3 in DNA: TGTGCCAGCAGTTTAAGACGGGACACTGAAGCTTTCTTT.